This T cell receptor beta chain emerged from a study of blood T cells in healthy people across ages. Study-wide findings and caveats: Unsorted PBMCs blocked a conclusive comparison of naive and antigen-experienced cells.

Combining a sample-barcoded 5' primer with a J-beta primer mix, a second PCR ran for roughly 7 to 11 cycles. TCRdb called the 5' RACE reads again in MiXCR, with one record for every CDR3 protein. The table has about 900,000 distinct CDR3 sequences, around 46% seen once. The germline V gene encodes CDR1 SGHTA and CDR2 FQGTGA. V lost 7 bases, J lost 3 bases, and 16 bases stayed unmatched. This CDR3 comprises 20 residues. As to this clonotype: Its target is unknown.

The clonotype originates from a man aged 30 to 39 in good health. The chain has TRBV7-3 and TRBJ2-2; 14 nucleotides align to TRBD2. The sequenced material came from blood. The CDR3 is CASMPLLGLAGGRYTGELFF. CDR3 in DNA: TGTGCCAGCATGCCTCTTCTTGGACTAGCGGGGGGCCGGTACACCGGGGAGCTGTTTTTT.